The clone carrying this T cell receptor (beta chain) was found many times. No antigen is known for it. The data stem from a study of identical twins. Study outcomes and limitations: In cord blood, abundant beta clonotypes had fewer insertions; memory showed no trend.

TCRdb called the 5' RACE reads again in MiXCR, with one record for every CDR3 protein. The table records 350,000 to 450,000 distinct CDR3 sequences, about 18% of them present only once. This CDR3 has 12 amino acids. Trimming took off 7 bases at V and 6 bases at J, with 16 bases between the two ends. Germline values: CDR1 DFQATT, CDR2 SNEGSKA (reference sequence). This sequence joins TRBV20-1 and TRBJ2-7, with unresolved D. This sequence originates from a man between 45 and 60 years old in good health. The specimen was naive T cells sorted from blood. In DNA form, the CDR3 reads TGCAGTGTCCCAAGTTCAACCGGCGAGCAGTACTTC. Its protein is CSVPSSTGEQYF.